These 5 T cell receptor beta chains share one sample of origin, sequenced in a study of response to subunit inactivated influenza vaccine. TCRdb reprocessed the RT-PCR reads via MiXCR and lists one record per CDR3 protein. The sample shows around 710,000 distinct CDR3 sequences, approximately 15% of them seen only once. The sequencing here drew on PBMCs from blood, taken 14 days before vaccination. Receptors were obtained from a man aged 50 to 59 who received an inactivated influenza vaccine.

The chain carries TRBV12-3 or TRBV12-4 and TRBJ1-1; 8 bases map to TRBD1. The CDR3 loop spans 14 amino acids. Losses at the gene ends were 2 bases for V and 6 bases for J; bases not matched to a gene: 5. The CDR3 loop is CASSLRQGRAEAFF. In DNA, the CDR3 is TGTGCCAGCAGTTTAAGACAGGGGAGAGCTGAAGCTTTCTTT.

This clonotype was seen more than once but under ten times. The rearrangement uses TRBV4-3 and TRBJ1-5; 7 positions agree with TRBD1. Trimming took 0 bases from V and 6 from J; bases not matched to a gene: 5. There are 15 residues in the CDR3. Germline assignment: CDR1 LGHNA and CDR2 YSLEER. The CDR3 sequence is CASSQDTQGGQPQHF. CDR3 nucleotide sequence: TGCGCCAGCAGCCAAGATACCCAGGGGGGTCAGCCCCAGCATTTT.

This clonotype showed up many times. CDR3 bases: TGTGCCAGCAGCAAAGGGCCTGGCAGGGGAGAGGGACAAGAGACCCAGTACTTC. Translated, it gives CASSKGPGRGEGQETQYF. V and J are TRBV21-1 and TRBJ2-5; the table names TRBD1, a call not compared with the DNA. TRBV21-1 constitutes a pseudogene. The CDR3 has 18 amino acids.

This clonotype was observed at least ten times. The chain carries TRBV20-1 and TRBJ1-1, with TRBD1 as a possible D gene (5 bases). V lost 5 bases and J lost 2, with 9 bases in between. Germline values: CDR1 DFQATT, CDR2 SNEGSKA (reference sequence). The CDR3 has 12 residues. The CDR3 spells CSAFDRNTEAFF. CDR3 nucleotides: TGCAGTGCTTTCGACAGAAACACTGAAGCTTTCTTT.

This clonotype was picked up many times. The rearrangement joins TRBV28 to TRBJ1-2; 10 bases map to TRBD1. The junction had 2 bases not matched to a gene; V was cut back by 1 base and J by 6 bases. The germline V gene has CDR1 MDHEN and CDR2 SYDVKM. The CDR3 sequence is 14 residues long. The DNA of the CDR3 is TGTGCCAGCAGTTTATCTGGGACAGGGGATGGCTACACCTTC. Translating it yields CASSLSGTGDGYTF.